This TCR beta chain comes out of a study of blood T cell repertoires in COVID-19. The CDR3 loop spans 12 amino acids. J gave up 4 bases and V 5 bases, and 1 base lay outside the gene matches. Germline V gives CDR1 SNHLY, CDR2 FYNNEI. Using immunoSEQ multiplex PCR, the repertoire was profiled, and TCRdb retains in-frame clones only, with some absent. The sample has 200,000 or so clones; about nine tenths are singletons. The chain joins TRBV2 to TRBJ1-1; 7 nucleotides align to TRBD1. The source is a middle-aged woman with acute COVID-19. The sequencing input was PBMCs or T cells enriched from blood (not recorded which). The CDR3 region has the DNA TGTGCCAGCAGTCACAGGGGCACTGAAGCTTTCTTT. The encoded protein is CASSHRGTEAFF.